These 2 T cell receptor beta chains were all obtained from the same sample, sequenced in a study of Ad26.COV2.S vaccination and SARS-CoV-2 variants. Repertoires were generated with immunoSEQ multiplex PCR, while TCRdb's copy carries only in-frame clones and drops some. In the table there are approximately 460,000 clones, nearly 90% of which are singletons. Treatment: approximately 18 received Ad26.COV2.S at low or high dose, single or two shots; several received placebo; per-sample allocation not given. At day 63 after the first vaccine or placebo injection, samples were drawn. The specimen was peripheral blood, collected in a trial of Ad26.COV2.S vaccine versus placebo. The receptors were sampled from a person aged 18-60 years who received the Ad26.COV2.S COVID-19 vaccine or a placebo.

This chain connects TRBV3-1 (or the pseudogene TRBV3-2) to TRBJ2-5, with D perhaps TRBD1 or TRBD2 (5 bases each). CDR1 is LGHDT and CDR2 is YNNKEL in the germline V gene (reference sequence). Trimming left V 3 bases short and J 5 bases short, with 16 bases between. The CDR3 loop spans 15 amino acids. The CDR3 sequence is CASSQNTRGGETQYF. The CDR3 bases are TGTGCCAGCAGCCAGAACACGAGGGGTGGCGAGACCCAGTACTTC.

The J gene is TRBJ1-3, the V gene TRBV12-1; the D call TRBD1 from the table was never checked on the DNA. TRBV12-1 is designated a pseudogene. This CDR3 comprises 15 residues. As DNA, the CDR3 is TGTGCCAGCAGCTTTGCGGGTGGGCCTGGAAACACCATATATTTT. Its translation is CASSFAGGPGNTIYF.